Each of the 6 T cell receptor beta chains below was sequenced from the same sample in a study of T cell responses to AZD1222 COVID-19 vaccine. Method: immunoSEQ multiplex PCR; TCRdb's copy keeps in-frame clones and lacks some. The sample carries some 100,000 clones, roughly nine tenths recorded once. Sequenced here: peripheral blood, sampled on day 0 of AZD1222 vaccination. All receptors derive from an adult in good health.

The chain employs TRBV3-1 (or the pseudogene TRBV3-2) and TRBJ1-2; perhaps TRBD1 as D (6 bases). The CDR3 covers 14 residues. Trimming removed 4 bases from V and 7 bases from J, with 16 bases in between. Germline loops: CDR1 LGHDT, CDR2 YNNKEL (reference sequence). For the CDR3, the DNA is TGTGCCAGCAGCCTCATTTGGGGGCGCGGTGGCTACACCTTC. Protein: CASSLIWGRGGYTF.

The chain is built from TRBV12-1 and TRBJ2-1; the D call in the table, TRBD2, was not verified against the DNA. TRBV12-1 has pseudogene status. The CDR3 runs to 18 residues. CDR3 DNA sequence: TGTGCCAGCAGCTTCGCCAGACTAGCGGGAGACTCCTACAATGAGCAGTTCTTC. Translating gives CASSFARLAGDSYNEQFF.

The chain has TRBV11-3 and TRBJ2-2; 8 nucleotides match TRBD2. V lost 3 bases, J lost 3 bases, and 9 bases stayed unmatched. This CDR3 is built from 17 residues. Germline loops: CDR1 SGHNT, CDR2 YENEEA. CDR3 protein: CASSFEAGEVYTGELFF. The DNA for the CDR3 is TGTGCCAGCAGCTTCGAAGCGGGGGAAGTGTACACCGGGGAGCTGTTTTTT. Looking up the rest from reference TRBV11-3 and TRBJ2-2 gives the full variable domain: EAGVVQSPRYKIIEKKQPVAFWCNPISGHNTLYWYLQNLGQGPELLIRYENEEAVDDSQLPKDRFSAERLKGVDSTLKIQPAELGDSAVYLCASSFEAGEVYTGELFFGEGSRLTVL.

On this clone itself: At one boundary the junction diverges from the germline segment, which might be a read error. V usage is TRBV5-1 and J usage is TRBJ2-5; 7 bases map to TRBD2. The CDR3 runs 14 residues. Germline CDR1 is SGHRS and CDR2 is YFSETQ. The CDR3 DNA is TGCGCCAGCTGCTTGCTTCGGGAGGAGGGGACCCAGTACTTC. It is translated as CASCLLREEGTQYF.

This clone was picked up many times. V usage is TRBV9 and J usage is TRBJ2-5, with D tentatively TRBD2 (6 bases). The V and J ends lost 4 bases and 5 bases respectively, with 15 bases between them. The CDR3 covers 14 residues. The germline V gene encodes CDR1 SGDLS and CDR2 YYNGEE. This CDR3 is CASSSGEGRETQYF. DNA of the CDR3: TGTGCCAGCAGCTCAGGCGAGGGGAGGGAGACCCAGTACTTC.

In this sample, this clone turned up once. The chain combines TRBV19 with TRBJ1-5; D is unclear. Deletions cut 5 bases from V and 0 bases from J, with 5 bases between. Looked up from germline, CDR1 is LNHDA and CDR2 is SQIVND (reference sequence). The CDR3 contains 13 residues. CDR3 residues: CASSWNSNQPQHF. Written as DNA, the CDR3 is TGTGCCAGTAGTTGGAATAGCAATCAGCCCCAGCATTTT.